Only a few counts were recorded for the clone carrying this TCR beta chain. The antigen remains undetermined. The record originates from a study of blood T cells in healthy people across ages. Regarding the study as a whole: Naive CD4+ cell counts and diversity both ran higher in long-lived than in aged donors.

The CDR3 runs 16 residues. V shed 0 bases and J shed 10 bases, with 22 bases lying between them. Looked up from germline, CDR1 is DFQATT and CDR2 is SNEGSKA (reference sequence). A second 7 to 11 cycle PCR used barcoded and J-beta primers. Via MiXCR, TCRdb re-called the 5' RACE reads, giving one row per CDR3 protein. The sample contains about 1.6 million distinct CDR3 sequences, almost 35% of which appear only once. J is TRBJ2-1 and V is TRBV20-1, with a weak D call TRBD2 (7 bases). The material sequenced was blood. The source is a woman aged 30 to 39 in good health. CDR3 coding DNA: TGCAGTGCTAGAGAGGGGGGGGGCCTGGGTAATAGAGAGCAGTTCTTC. Protein product: CSAREGGGLGNREQFF.